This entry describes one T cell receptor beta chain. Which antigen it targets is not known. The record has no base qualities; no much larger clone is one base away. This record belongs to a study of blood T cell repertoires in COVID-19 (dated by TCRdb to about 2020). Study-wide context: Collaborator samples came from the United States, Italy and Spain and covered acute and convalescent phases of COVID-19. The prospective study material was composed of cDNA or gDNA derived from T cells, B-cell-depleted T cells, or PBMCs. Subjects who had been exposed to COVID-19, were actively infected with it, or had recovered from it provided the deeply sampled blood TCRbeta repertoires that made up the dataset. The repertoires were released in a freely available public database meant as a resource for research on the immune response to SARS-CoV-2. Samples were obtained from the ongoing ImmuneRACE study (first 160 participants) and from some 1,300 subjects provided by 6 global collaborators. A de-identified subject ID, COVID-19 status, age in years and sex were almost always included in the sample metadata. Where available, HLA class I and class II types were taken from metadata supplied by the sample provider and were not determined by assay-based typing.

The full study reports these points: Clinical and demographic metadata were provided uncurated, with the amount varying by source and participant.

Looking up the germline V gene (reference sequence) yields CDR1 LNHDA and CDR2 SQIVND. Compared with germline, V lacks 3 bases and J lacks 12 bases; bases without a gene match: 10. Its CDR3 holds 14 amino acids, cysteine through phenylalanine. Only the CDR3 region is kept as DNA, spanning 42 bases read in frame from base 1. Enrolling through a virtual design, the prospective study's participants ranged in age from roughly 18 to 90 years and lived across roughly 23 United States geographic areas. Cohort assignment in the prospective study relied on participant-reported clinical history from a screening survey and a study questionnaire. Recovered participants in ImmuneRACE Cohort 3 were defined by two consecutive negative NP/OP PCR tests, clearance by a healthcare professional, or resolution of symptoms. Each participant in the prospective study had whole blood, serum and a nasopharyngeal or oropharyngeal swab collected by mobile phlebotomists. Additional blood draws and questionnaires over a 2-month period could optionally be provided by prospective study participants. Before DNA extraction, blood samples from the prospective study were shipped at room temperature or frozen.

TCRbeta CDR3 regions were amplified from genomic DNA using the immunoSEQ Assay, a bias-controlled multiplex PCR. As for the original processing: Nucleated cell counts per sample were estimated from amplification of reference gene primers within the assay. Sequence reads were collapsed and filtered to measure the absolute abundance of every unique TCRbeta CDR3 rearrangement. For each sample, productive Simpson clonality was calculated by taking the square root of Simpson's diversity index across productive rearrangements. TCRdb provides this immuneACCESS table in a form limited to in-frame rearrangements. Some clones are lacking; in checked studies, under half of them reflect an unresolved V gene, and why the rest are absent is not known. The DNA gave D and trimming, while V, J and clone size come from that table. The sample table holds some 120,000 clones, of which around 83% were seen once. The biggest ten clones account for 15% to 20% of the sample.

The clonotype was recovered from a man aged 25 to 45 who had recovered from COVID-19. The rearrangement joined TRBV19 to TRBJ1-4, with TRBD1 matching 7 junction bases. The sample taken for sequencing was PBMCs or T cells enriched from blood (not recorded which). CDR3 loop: CASSIGQAPVELFF. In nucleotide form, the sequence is TGTGCCAGTAGTATCGGACAGGCCCCGGTGGAACTGTTTTTT.